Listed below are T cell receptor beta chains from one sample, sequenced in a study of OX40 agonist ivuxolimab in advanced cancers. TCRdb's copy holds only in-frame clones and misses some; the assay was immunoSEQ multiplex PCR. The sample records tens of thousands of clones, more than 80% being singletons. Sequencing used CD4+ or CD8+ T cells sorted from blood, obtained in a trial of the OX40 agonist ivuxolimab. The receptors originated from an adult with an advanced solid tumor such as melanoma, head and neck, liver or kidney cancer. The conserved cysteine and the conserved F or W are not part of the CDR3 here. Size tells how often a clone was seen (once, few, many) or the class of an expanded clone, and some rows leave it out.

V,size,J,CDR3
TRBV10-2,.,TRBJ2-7,ASHSGAYEQY
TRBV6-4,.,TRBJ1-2,ASSPGPFIGVNYGYT
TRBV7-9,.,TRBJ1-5,ASSLGRVGRNQPQH
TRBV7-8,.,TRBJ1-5,ASSLSGTPQH
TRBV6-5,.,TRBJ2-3,ASSTLANPYTQY
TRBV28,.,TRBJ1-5,ASSSNSWTGGNQPQH
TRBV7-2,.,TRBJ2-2,ASSLSAGGVTGELF
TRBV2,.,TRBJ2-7,ASSDWSSYEQY
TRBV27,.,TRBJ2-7,ATSPGGVPTIYEQY
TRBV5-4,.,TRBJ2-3,ASSFGTGGQADTQY
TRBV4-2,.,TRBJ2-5,ASSQGASGDIQETQY
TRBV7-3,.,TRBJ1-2,ASSSGGPGGGYT
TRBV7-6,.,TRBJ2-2,ASSLASGWTGELF
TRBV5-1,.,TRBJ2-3,ASSLGLGQNTDTQY
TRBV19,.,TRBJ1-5,ASRDRPNQPQH
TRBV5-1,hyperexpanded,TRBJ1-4,ASSLAFLGDEKLF
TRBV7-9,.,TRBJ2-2,ASSQREGTSHTGELF
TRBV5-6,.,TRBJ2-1,ASSFGGGSGPYNEQF
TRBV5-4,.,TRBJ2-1,ASSSAWGGIREQF
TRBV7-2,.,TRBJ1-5,ASSLTGIRSNQPQH
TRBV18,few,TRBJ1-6,ASSPVDSLDSPLH
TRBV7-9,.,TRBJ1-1,ASSPRAGGATEAF
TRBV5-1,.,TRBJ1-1,ASSLTPRIDTEAF
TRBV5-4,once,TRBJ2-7,ASRPGTRSYEQY
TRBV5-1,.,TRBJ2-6,ASTRRGESGANVLT
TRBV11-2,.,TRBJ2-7,ASSFGRASYEQY
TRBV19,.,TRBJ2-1,ASSFSEDEQF
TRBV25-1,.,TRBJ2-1,ASSDPLLGNEQF
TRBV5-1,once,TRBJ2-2,ASSKQQGETGELF
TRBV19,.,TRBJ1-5,ASSMKRGKNQPQH
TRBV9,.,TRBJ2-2,ASSYSNRDRELF
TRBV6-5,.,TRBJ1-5,ASSYSIVYQPQH
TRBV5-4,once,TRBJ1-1,ASSDDRGRGTEAF
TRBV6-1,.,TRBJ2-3,ASRDDVYPGDTQY
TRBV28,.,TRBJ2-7,ASRTGSYEQY
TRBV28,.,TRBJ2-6,ASSSDTPTLANVLT
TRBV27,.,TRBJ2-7,ASSSSTYEQY
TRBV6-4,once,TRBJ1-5,ASSGRQAYSNQPQH
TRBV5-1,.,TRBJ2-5,ASSSLAGGTKTQY